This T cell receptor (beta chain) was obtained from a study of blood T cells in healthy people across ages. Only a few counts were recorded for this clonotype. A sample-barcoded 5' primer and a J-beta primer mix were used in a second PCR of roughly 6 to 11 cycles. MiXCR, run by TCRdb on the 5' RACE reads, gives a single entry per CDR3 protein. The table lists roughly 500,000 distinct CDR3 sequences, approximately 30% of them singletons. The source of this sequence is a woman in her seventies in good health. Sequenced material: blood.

The CDR3 spells CASSYGGSGGQPQHF. The CDR3 coding sequence is TGTGCCAGCAGTTACGGCGGGTCTGGGGGGCAGCCCCAGCATTTT. This chain joins TRBV6-6 and TRBJ1-5; the D gene is possibly TRBD1 (5 bases). Germline V gene lookup returns CDR1 MNHNY and CDR2 SVGAGI (reference sequence). This CDR3 contains 15 residues. V dropped 2 bases and J dropped 7 bases, with 15 bases sitting between them.